This T cell receptor (beta chain) appears in the sequencing data of a study of cytomegalovirus exposure and HLA in healthy donors. Across the study: Ancestry clustering placed around 80% of roughly 410 genotyped donors in the Caucasian-associated cluster.

V lost 3 bases to trimming and J lost 0 bases; unmatched junction nucleotides: 3. This CDR3 is 15 amino acids long. The germline gives CDR1 SGHAT, CDR2 FQNNGV. Both 60 Vbeta primers and 13 Jbeta primers went into the PCR. This table comes from immunoSEQ multiplex PCR, and its TCRdb copy is limited to in-frame clones, with some not included. Here the sample spans about 140,000 clones, roughly three quarters being singletons. This TCR was sampled from a woman aged 30 to 39 in good health and CMV-seronegative. The specimen was PBMCs. This chain links TRBV11-2 with TRBJ2-3, with 7 bases lining up with TRBD1. The CDR3 protein is CASSFTTGSTDTQYF. CDR3 nucleotide sequence: TGTGCCAGCAGCTTTACGACAGGGAGCACAGATACGCAGTATTTT.